The 20 T cell receptor beta chains below come from one sample, sequenced in a study of beta chain features in type 1 diabetes. Reverse transcribing all isolated RNA meant expressed TCRB transcripts were sequenced. The table came from immunoSEQ multiplex PCR; TCRdb's copy has only in-frame clones and leaves some out. The sample gives nearly 700,000 clones, over 10% of which show up once; approximately 0.022% is in the top ten. Study-wide points: People with Type 1 diabetes carried modestly yet significantly shorter TCRB CDR3s in all four CD4+ subsets.

The antigens these receptors bind are not known. Sequencing was performed on naive CD4+ T cells from blood. These TCRs come from a man aged 18 to 30 with type 1 diabetes.

There are a few counts of this clone. This chain joins TRBV30 and TRBJ2-1; no firm D call. V was pared by 1 base and J by 0 bases, with 10 bases between. CDR1 and CDR2 from the germline V gene are GTSNPN and SVGIG (reference sequence). This CDR3 is 15 amino acids long. The CDR3 DNA reads as TGTGCCTGGAGTGCCCCTTGGAGCTCCTACAATGAGCAGTTCTTC. Encoded protein: CAWSAPWSSYNEQFF.

The table lists this clone with a few counts. This sequence joins TRBV30 and TRBJ1-1; D remains unclear. Looked up from germline, CDR1 is GTSNPN and CDR2 is SVGIG (reference sequence). The CDR3 contains 11 residues. Trimming took 4 bases from V and 6 from J, leaving 9 bases between them. The CDR3 spells CAWTPRAEAFF. The CDR3 DNA reads TGTGCCTGGACCCCCCGGGCTGAAGCTTTCTTT.

V usage is TRBV28 and J usage is TRBJ1-4; 10 nucleotides line up with TRBD1. The CDR3 length is 15 residues. Trimming cost V 4 bases and J 6 bases; bases outside gene matches: 5. The germline gives CDR1 MDHEN, CDR2 SYDVKM. Written as DNA, the CDR3 is TGTGCCAGCAGTTACACAGGGACAGGGGATGAAAAACTGTTTTTT. Protein: CASSYTGTGDEKLFF.

The sample holds a few counts of this clone. This rearrangement joins TRBV30 to TRBJ1-3, with D unclear. In germline, CDR1 is GTSNPN, CDR2 SVGIG (reference sequence). The CDR3 runs 13 residues. The V gene lost 2 bases and the J gene lost 9 bases, with 14 bases spanning the gap. This chain's CDR3 is CAWSPQPVGTIYF. The CDR3 DNA reads TGTGCCTGGAGTCCGCAACCCGTTGGCACCATATATTTT.

This clone was found a few times. V usage is TRBV30 and J usage is TRBJ2-1, with 9 bases aligning to TRBD2. The V and J ends lost 1 base and 4 bases, in that order; junction bases with no gene match: 5. This CDR3 region has 15 residues. CDR1 and CDR2 (germline): GTSNPN, SVGIG (reference sequence). The CDR3 nucleotides are TGTGCCTGGAGTGGGCGGCTAGCGGGGTACAATGAGCAGTTCTTC. Amino acid sequence: CAWSGRLAGYNEQFF. Complete variable domain (other parts from reference TRBV30 and TRBJ2-1): SQTIHQWPATLVQPVGSPLSLECTVEGTSNPNLYWYRQAAGRGLQLLFYSVGIGQISSEVPQNLSASRPQDRQFILSSKKLLLSDSGFYLCAWSGRLAGYNEQFFGPGTRLTVL.

This clone came up a few times. The chain recombines TRBV7-3 with TRBJ1-4; D is ambiguous. CDR1 is SGHTA and CDR2 is FQGTGA in the germline V gene. The V gene lost 0 bases and the J gene lost 0 bases, with 5 bases spanning the gap. The CDR3 is 15 residues long. As DNA, the CDR3 is TGTGCCAGCAGCTTAACAGTTGCAACTAATGAAAAACTGTTTTTT. Translated, it gives CASSLTVATNEKLFF.

This clone was counted only a few times. The chain is built from TRBV6-5 and TRBJ2-3; perhaps TRBD2 as D (5 bases). V gave up 2 bases and J gave up 8 bases, with 14 bases separating them. The germline gives CDR1 MNHEY, CDR2 SVGAGI. This CDR3 spans 14 amino acids. CDR3 nucleotides: TGTGCCAGCAGTTACGAGGGAAGATCGGGTACGCAGTATTTT. Residues: CASSYEGRSGTQYF.

This clone was observed a handful of times. The rearrangement uses TRBV7-9 and TRBJ2-2, with 11 bases aligning to TRBD1. After removal of 5 bases from V and 4 bases from J, the junction contained 6 bases not matched to a gene. CDR3 length equals 16 residues. Germline V gene data show CDR1 as SEHNR and CDR2 as FQNEAQ (reference sequence). The CDR3 here is CASSLRGQGVTGELFF. In DNA form, the CDR3 reads TGTGCCAGCAGCCTCCGGGGACAGGGGGTCACCGGGGAGCTGTTTTTT.

This clone was counted only a few times. The CDR3: CAGTGGGSVDTQYF. The CDR3 DNA is TGTGCCGGGACCGGAGGGGGGTCCGTGGATACGCAGTATTTT. V gene TRBV21-1 combines with J gene TRBJ2-3. TRBV21-1 is a pseudogene segment. The CDR3 loop spans 14 amino acids.

The sample holds a few counts of this clone. V and J are TRBV5-1 and TRBJ2-5, with TRBD2 matching 9 bases. This CDR3 spans 13 amino acids. J lost 5 bases, V lost 4 bases, and 3 bases had no gene match. Germline V gives CDR1 SGHRS, CDR2 YFSETQ. CDR3: CASSVAGEETQYF. The CDR3 nucleotides are TGCGCCAGCAGCGTAGCGGGGGAGGAGACCCAGTACTTC. The full variable domain, rest sourced from reference TRBV5-1 and TRBJ2-5, is KAGVTQTPRYLIKTRGQQVTLSCSPISGHRSVSWYQQTPGQGLQFLFEYFSETQRNKGNFPGRFSGRQFSNSRSEMNVSTLELGDSALYLCASSVAGEETQYFGPGTRLLVL.

V gene TRBV6-1 combines with J gene TRBJ1-1; TRBD1 agrees at 7 bases. The germline V gene encodes CDR1 MNHNS and CDR2 SASEGT. The CDR3 has 15 amino acids. The V segment lost 6 bases and the J segment 5 bases; nucleotides outside the gene matches: 12. CDR3 nucleotides: TGTGCCAGCAGAGCCGTGGACAGGCGGGGAACTGAAGCTTTCTTT. Protein sequence: CASRAVDRRGTEAFF.

This clone was observed a few times. This chain joins TRBV30 and TRBJ1-5; D possibly corresponds to TRBD1 (5 bases). The CDR3 consists of 14 residues. Germline V lookup: CDR1 GTSNPN, CDR2 SVGIG (reference sequence). V was trimmed by 5 bases and J by 0 bases, leaving 11 bases between them. For the CDR3, the DNA is TGTGCCTGGGCCTCAGGGATTAGCAATCAGCCCCAGCATTTT. Translated: CAWASGISNQPQHF.

This chain uses TRBV7-9 with TRBJ1-3; D is unresolved. The CDR3 totals 18 residues. Per the germline V gene, CDR1 is SEHNR and CDR2 is FQNEAQ (reference sequence). V dropped 1 base and J dropped 0 bases, with 16 bases sitting between them. The CDR3 loop reads CASSLVVGGGTSGNTIYF. CDR3 nucleotides: TGTGCCAGCAGCTTAGTAGTAGGAGGCGGTACCTCTGGAAACACCATATATTTT.

The chain employs TRBV7-9 and TRBJ1-4; tentative D call: TRBD1 (6 bases). The length of the CDR3 is 14 residues. Trimming pared 7 bases from V and 4 bases from J, leaving 13 bases between. CDR1 SEHNR and CDR2 FQNEAQ come from the germline V gene (reference sequence). The CDR3 is CASTRQELNEKLFF. The CDR3, as DNA: TGTGCCAGCACCAGACAGGAGCTTAATGAAAAACTGTTTTTT.

The chain is built from TRBV18 and TRBJ2-7, with D possibly being TRBD2 (5 bases). CDR3 length: 14 amino acids. Germline V gene sequence: CDR1 KGHSH, CDR2 LQKENI. The V gene lost 0 bases and the J gene lost 2 bases, with 8 bases spanning the gap. The DNA for the CDR3 is TGTGCCAGCTCACCACCGAGGGCCACCTACGAGCAGTACTTC. It specifies CASSPPRATYEQYF.

The chain combines TRBV5-1 with TRBJ1-1, with no clear D. The ends were cut back, 4 bases at V and 1 base at J, with 14 bases in the middle. CDR1 and CDR2 from the germline V gene are SGHRS and YFSETQ. CDR3 length: 15 residues. The DNA of the CDR3 is TGCGCCAGCAGCCGGGAGATACCGGGGAACACTGAAGCTTTCTTT. Translated: CASSREIPGNTEAFF. Using reference TRBV5-1 and TRBJ1-1 for the parts outside the CDR3, the full variable domain is KAGVTQTPRYLIKTRGQQVTLSCSPISGHRSVSWYQQTPGQGLQFLFEYFSETQRNKGNFPGRFSGRQFSNSRSEMNVSTLELGDSALYLCASSREIPGNTEAFFGQGTRLTVV.

The table lists this clone with a few counts. The rearrangement uses TRBV6-6 and TRBJ2-6; possible D gene TRBD1, 6 bases. The V gene lost 9 bases and the J gene lost 3 bases, with 9 bases spanning the gap. The germline V gene has CDR1 MNHNY and CDR2 SVGAGI (reference sequence). This CDR3 is 13 amino acids long. CDR3 loop: CASNRVGANVLTF. Written as DNA, the CDR3 is TGTGCCAGTAACAGGGTTGGGGCCAACGTCCTGACTTTC.

The chain couples TRBV27 to TRBJ1-2, with D maybe TRBD1 (5 bases). Germline CDR1 and CDR2: MNHEY and SMNVEV (reference sequence). Trimming shortened V by 4 bases and J by 0 bases, and 18 bases separated the two germline ends. CDR3 length: 17 residues. In nucleotides, the CDR3 is TGTGCCAGCAGTTCCCGGGTAGGGGCGCTACCTAACTATGGCTACACCTTC. Its protein product is CASSSRVGALPNYGYTF.

This clone was counted a few times. The chain is built from TRBV30 and TRBJ2-5; TRBD1 might be the D (5 bases). Germline assignment: CDR1 GTSNPN and CDR2 SVGIG (reference sequence). Trimming left V 2 bases short and J 4 bases short, with 14 bases between. There are 14 residues in the CDR3. In nucleotides, the CDR3 is TGTGCCTGGAGTCGACTCCCAGGGCGAGAGACCCAGTACTTC. Its translation is CAWSRLPGRETQYF.

The chain couples TRBV15 to TRBJ1-6; D unclear. Germline-derived CDR1 and CDR2 are LNHNV and YYDKDF (reference sequence). V dropped 0 bases and J dropped 9 bases, with 9 bases sitting between them. The CDR3 covers 14 residues. Written as DNA, the CDR3 is TGTGCCACCAGCAGAGATCAACGGGGTTCACCCCTCCACTTT. This codes for CATSRDQRGSPLHF.